This T cell receptor beta chain is from a study of OX40 agonist ivuxolimab in advanced cancers. Overall study context: Those treated in dose escalation had hepatocellular carcinoma, melanoma, renal cell cancer or head and neck cancer.

A note on this clone: The antigen remains undetermined.

V shed 9 bases, J shed 3 bases, and the junction held 20 bases outside the gene matches. The length of the CDR3 is 19 residues. Germline V lookup: CDR1 LNHDA, CDR2 SQIVND (reference sequence). Assay used: immunoSEQ multiplex PCR; TCRdb lists only in-frame clones, some missing. The sample records about 66,000 clones, about 85% being singletons. Study outcomes and limitations: Low normalized T-cell clonal expansion also characterized some of the nonresponders. The study found that CD8+ T cells averaged more expanded clones than CD4+. At 0.1 to 3.0 mg/kg, CD4+ and CD8+ blood T cells expanded clonally by week 6.

This sequence was found in an adult with an advanced solid tumor such as melanoma, head and neck, liver or kidney cancer. The chain uses TRBV19 and TRBJ2-6; 7 bases align to TRBD1. The specimen was CD4+ or CD8+ T cells sorted from blood, collected in a trial of the OX40 agonist ivuxolimab. As DNA, the CDR3 is TGTGCCAGCAGAGACGTAAGAGGACAGGCGGCTGGTGGGGCCAACGTCCTGACTTTC. This codes for CASRDVRGQAAGGANVLTF.